The entry below describes one T cell receptor (beta chain). The sequenced fragment ends 3 residues before the CDR3 boundary, so the rest is inferred from the germline J gene. V dropped 6 bases and J dropped 7 bases, with 21 bases sitting between them. The CDR3 sequence is 15 residues long. Germline-derived CDR1 and CDR2 are LNHDA and SQIVND (reference sequence). Libraries were prepared by immunoSEQ multiplex PCR; TCRdb keeps only in-frame clonotypes and omits some of them. Recorded for this sample: about 32,000 clones. The source of the sample is a study of T cells in women clearing cervical HPV infection. Study-level information: HLA type stays a possible confounder, typing being limited.

This clonotype was sampled from a woman aged 18-70 years with a cervical HPV16 infection that either progressed to CIN3+ or cleared (not recorded which). Sequencing was performed on blood buffy coat. V and J are TRBV19 and TRBJ1-2; weak D call: TRBD1 (6 bases). The CDR3 loop reads CASSLPGTTEFGYTF. CDR3 DNA, as far as it was read: TGTGCCAGTAGCCTCCCCGGGACAACGGAGTTTGGC.